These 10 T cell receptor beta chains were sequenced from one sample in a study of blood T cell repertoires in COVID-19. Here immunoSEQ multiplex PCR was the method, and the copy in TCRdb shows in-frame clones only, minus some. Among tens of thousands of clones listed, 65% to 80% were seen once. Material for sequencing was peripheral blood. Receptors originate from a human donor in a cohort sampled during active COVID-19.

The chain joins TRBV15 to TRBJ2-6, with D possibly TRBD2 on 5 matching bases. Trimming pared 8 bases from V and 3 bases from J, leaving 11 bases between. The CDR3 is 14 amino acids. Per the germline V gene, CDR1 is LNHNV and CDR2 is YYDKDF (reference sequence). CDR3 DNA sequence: TGTGCCACCGACACCGGGAATGGGGCCAACGTCCTGACTTTC. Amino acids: CATDTGNGANVLTF.

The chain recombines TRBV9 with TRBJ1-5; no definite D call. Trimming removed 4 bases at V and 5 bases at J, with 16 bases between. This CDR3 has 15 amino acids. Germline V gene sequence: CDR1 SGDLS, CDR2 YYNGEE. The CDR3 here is CASSPLPDSDQPQHF. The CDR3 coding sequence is TGTGCCAGCAGCCCCCTCCCGGACTCCGATCAGCCCCAGCATTTT.

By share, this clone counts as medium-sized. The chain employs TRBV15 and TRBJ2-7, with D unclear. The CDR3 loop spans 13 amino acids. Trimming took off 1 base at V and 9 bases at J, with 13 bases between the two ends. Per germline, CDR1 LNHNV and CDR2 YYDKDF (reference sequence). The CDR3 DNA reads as TGTGCCACCAGCAGAGGGCGGCTGGCCCTGCAGTACTTC. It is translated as CATSRGRLALQYF. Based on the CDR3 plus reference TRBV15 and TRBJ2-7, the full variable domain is DAMVIQNPRYQVTQFGKPVTLSCSQTLNHNVMYWYQQKSSQAPKLLFHYYDKDFNNEADTPDNFQSRRPNTSFCFLDIRSPGLGDTAMYLCATSRGRLALQYFGPGTRLTVT.

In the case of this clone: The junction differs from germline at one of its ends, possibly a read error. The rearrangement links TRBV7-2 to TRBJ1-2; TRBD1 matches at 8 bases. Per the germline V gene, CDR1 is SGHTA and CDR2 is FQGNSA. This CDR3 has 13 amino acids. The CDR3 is CASNLIRGQGYTF. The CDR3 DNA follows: TGTGCCAGCAACTTAATCAGGGGGCAGGGCTACACCTTC.

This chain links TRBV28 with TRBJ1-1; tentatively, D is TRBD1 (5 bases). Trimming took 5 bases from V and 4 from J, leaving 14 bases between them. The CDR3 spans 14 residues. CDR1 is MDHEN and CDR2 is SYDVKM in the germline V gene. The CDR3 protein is CASSASSGGTEAFF. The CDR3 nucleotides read TGTGCCAGCAGTGCGTCATCGGGGGGCACTGAAGCTTTCTTT.

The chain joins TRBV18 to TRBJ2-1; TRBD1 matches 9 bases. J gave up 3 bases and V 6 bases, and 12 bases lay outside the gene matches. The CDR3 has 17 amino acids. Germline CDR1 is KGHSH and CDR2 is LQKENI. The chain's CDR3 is CASSRQLVGQGYNEQFF. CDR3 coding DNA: TGTGCCAGCTCCCGCCAGCTCGTGGGACAGGGCTACAATGAGCAGTTCTTC.

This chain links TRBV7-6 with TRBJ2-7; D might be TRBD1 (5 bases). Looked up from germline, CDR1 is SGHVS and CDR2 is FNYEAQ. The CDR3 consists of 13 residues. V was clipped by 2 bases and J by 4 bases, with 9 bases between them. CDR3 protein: CASSLYQGYEQYF. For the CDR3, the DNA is TGTGCCAGCAGCTTATATCAGGGTTACGAGCAGTACTTC.

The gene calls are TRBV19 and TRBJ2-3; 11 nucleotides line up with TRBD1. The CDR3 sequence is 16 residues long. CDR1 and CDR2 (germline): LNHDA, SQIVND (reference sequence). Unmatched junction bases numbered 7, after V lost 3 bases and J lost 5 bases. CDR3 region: CASSIGGTGGLDTQYF. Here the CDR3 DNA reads TGTGCCAGTAGTATTGGTGGGACAGGGGGACTAGATACGCAGTATTTT.

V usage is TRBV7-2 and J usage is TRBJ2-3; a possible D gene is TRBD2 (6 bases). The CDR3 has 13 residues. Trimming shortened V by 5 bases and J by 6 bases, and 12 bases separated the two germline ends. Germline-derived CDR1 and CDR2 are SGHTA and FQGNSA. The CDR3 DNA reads TGTGCCAGCAGCCCCCGGGGGACCGATACGCAGTATTTT. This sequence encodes CASSPRGTDTQYF.

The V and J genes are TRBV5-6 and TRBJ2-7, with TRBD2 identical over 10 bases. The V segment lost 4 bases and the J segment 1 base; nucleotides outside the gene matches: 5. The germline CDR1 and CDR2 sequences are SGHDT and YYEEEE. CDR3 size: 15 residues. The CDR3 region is CASSPQAGGSYEQYF. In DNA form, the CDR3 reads TGTGCCAGCAGCCCACAAGCGGGGGGGTCCTACGAGCAGTACTTC.